A selection of T cell receptor beta chains follows, all from one sample in a study of beta chain features in type 1 diabetes. This table comes from immunoSEQ multiplex PCR, and its TCRdb copy is limited to in-frame clones, with some not included. Seen here are under 300,000 clones, 16% observed once, and the top ten hold about 0.078%. Material for sequencing was naive CD4+ T cells from blood. Source of these receptors: a man in his thirties or forties with type 1 diabetes. The conserved cysteine and the conserved F or W are not part of the CDR3 here. Fields, in order: V gene, J gene, CDR3 protein.

TRBV23-1	TRBJ2-1	ASSPRNEQF
TRBV30	TRBJ2-7	AWSRSYEQY
TRBV4-2	TRBJ2-1	ASSLWGLAAQGRSSYNEQF
TRBV29-1	TRBJ2-1	SHSGRSSYNEQF
TRBV18	TRBJ2-5	ASSPGQGGRETQY
TRBV25-1	TRBJ2-7	ASSETGLAGGEQY
TRBV7-3	TRBJ1-2	ASSSGQGANYGYT
TRBV27	TRBJ2-3	ASRSQSRYSTDTQY
TRBV5-1	TRBJ2-6	ASSSSTGRAGANVLT
TRBV13	TRBJ2-5	ASSSPWQAIETQY
TRBV6-6	TRBJ1-2	ASRRGFYGYT
TRBV30	TRBJ2-6	AWKVSGANVLT
TRBV2	TRBJ1-5	ASSVGRINQPQH
TRBV25-1	TRBJ2-7	ASSSTGPYEQY
TRBV6-6	TRBJ2-3	ASSPRDTQY
TRBV10-3	TRBJ1-2	AITGNYGYT
TRBV4-1	TRBJ1-2	ASSQDPLGMGYGYT
TRBV7-2	TRBJ2-6	ASSLAHGANVLT
TRBV23-1	TRBJ1-5	ASTQGEGWDQPQH
TRBV18	TRBJ2-2	ASSPPVVGELF
TRBV5-4	TRBJ2-1	ASSLDSYNEQF
TRBV7-2	TRBJ1-3	ASSLVVEAGNTIY
TRBV29-1	TRBJ2-2	SAADRGDTGELF
TRBV27	TRBJ2-7	ASSLQGSAYEQY
TRBV10-3	TRBJ2-6	AISDNSGANVLT
TRBV4-2	TRBJ2-1	ASSTGSAYNEQF
TRBV9	TRBJ2-4	ASSAGLAGKEGKNIQY
TRBV7-9	TRBJ2-6	ASSLRTYSGANVLT
TRBV7-8	TRBJ1-1	ASSLVGAISGGKTEAF